The T cell receptor (beta chain) under discussion was sequenced for a study of blood T cells in healthy people across ages. This clonotype was recorded a few times. A second about 7 to 11 cycle PCR used barcoded and J-beta primers. MiXCR, run by TCRdb on the 5' RACE reads, gives a single entry per CDR3 protein. The table has over 1,500,000 distinct CDR3 sequences, just under 50% seen once; the top ten hold around 2.1%. From germline, CDR1 is MNHEY and CDR2 SVGEGT. This CDR3 spans 14 amino acids. Trimming removed 7 bases from V and 1 base from J, with 14 bases in between. This clonotype originated in a woman between 35 and 50 years old in good health. The V and J genes are TRBV6-2 or TRBV6-3 and TRBJ2-7; D uncertain. The specimen sequenced was blood. The CDR3 is CASMPSLLSYEQYF. The CDR3 bases are TGTGCCAGCATGCCATCGTTACTTTCCTACGAGCAGTACTTC.